Here is one TCR beta chain with its context. CDR1 LNHDA and CDR2 SQIVND come from the germline V gene (reference sequence). The CDR3 covers 16 residues. V lost 4 bases to trimming and J lost 4 bases, with 18 bases between them. The data belong to a study of blood T cell repertoires in COVID-19. As for the study in general: The cDNA or gDNA used as material had been derived from T cells, B-cell-depleted T cells, or PBMCs.

Per the study methods: Using reference gene primer amplification, nucleated cell counts were estimated. The repertoire was sequenced with immunoSEQ multiplex PCR; TCRdb's copy has only in-frame clones and lacks some. V and J calls and clone size are copied from that table; D and trimming were computed from the DNA. The sample consists of fewer than 75,000 clones, about nine tenths of them appearing once. The J gene is TRBJ2-3, the V gene TRBV19, with D tentatively TRBD2 (6 bases). The specimen was peripheral blood. The source is a man aged 45 to 65 with active COVID-19. The CDR3, as DNA: TGTGCCAGTAGTACTGACCGACTAGTTCTCGCAGATACGCAGTATTTT. It codes for CASSTDRLVLADTQYF.